This is a list of T cell receptor beta chains from one sample in a study of CD8+CD57+ T cells in acquired aplastic anemia. TCRdb passed the reads through MiXCR, listing each CDR3 protein once. The repertoire holds roughly 220,000 distinct CDR3 sequences, with over 55% as singletons. Sequencing was done on a sample of sorted CD4+, CD8+, or CD8+CD57+ T cells (not recorded which) from PBMCs. The receptors were sampled from a human donor with aplastic anemia. Both conserved end residues are trimmed from each CDR3. A D gene is named only where the DNA matches it firmly. Where a row states a size, it is once, few, many or the class of an expanded clone; other rows omit it.

D gene | clone size | V gene | CDR3 protein
NA | NA | TRBV5-8 | ASSLPGGTRGGYEQY
NA | NA | TRBV5-4 | ASSGGFQNSPLH
NA | few | TRBV20-1 | SARRTPTEAF
TRBD1 | once | TRBV10-1 | ASSRAGQGVETQY
NA | NA | TRBV3-1 | ASSQELGLMNTEAF
NA | NA | TRBV19 | ASSIAGEPQH
NA | NA | TRBV12-3/TRBV12-4 | ASSLNGQPQH
TRBD2 | NA | TRBV7-2 | ASHALTGGGEQY
TRBD2 | NA | TRBV2 | ASSEVGTRLTGELF
NA | NA | TRBV5-1 | ASSFENNGYT
NA | many | TRBV5-1 | ASSSYGEGGTEAF
NA | NA | TRBV6-1 | ASREYRDDYGYT
TRBD1 | NA | TRBV24-1 | ATSDDRGRSNQPQH
TRBD2 | NA | TRBV12-3/TRBV12-4 | ASSLSSGGAREQF
NA | NA | TRBV20-1 | SAGGGTSGAGEGF
NA | NA | TRBV10-1 | ASSERSTLNTEAF
NA | few | TRBV29-1 | SVEGVTEAF
NA | NA | TRBV10-3 | AISESSDPYEQY
TRBD2 | NA | TRBV7-3 | ASSPPLAGGETQY
NA | NA | TRBV4-3 | ASSLRGTDYNEQF
TRBD1 | few | TRBV7-9 | ASSAPGQSAYEQY
NA | once | TRBV7-3 | AISLTSTDTQY
TRBD1 | NA | TRBV20-1 | SSDREAYGYT
TRBD2 | NA | TRBV10-2 | ASSAASGGGTDTQY
TRBD1 | NA | TRBV20-1 | SASLPGTEDEKLF
NA | NA | TRBV7-8 | ASSLGTLYEQY
NA | NA | TRBV7-3 | ASSLNPLEQEEQF
NA | NA | TRBV7-6 | ASSLYTSSDEQF
NA | NA | TRBV20-1 | SATRSGAYEQY
TRBD1 | NA | TRBV29-1 | SVANGTGAYNEQF
NA | NA | TRBV9 | ASSPGGLGNEQF
NA | NA | TRBV6-2/TRBV6-3 | ASSSFKETQY
NA | few | TRBV19 | ASSIQLAQPQH
NA | NA | TRBV20-1 | SAREADGYT
NA | NA | TRBV20-1 | SARVGLGTEAF
TRBD2 | NA | TRBV10-3 | AISPSGLTLDEQY
NA | NA | TRBV7-9 | ASRPTDGGPLQETQY
NA | many | TRBV6-5 | ASSYDLSTSGANVLT
TRBD1 | NA | TRBV7-9 | ASSSSGQGNEKLF
TRBD1 | few | TRBV24-1 | ATSDRDSSYNEQF
NA | few | TRBV15 | ATSRQSNQPQH
TRBD2 | NA | TRBV7-3 | ASSPLAGVGYEQY
NA | few | TRBV12-3/TRBV12-4 | ASSPQPPGRYEQY
NA | few | TRBV2 | ASTVFDEQF
TRBD2 | NA | TRBV12-3/TRBV12-4 | ASSQGATSGRRALQETQY
NA | NA | TRBV7-8 | ASSFGQQDEQY
NA | once | TRBV10-1 | ASRAAGTIIQPQH
NA | few | TRBV7-9 | ASSLLRGRTYEQY
NA | NA | TRBV7-2 | ASSLVGGPNEQF
NA | NA | TRBV7-9 | ASSLMGAGREAF